Reported below is one T cell receptor beta chain. The source of the sample is a study of blood T cell repertoires in COVID-19. The wider study: Researchers got acute and convalescent COVID-19 samples from the United States, Italy and Spain.

Trimming cost V 5 bases and J 4 bases, with 23 bases left between them. The germline gives CDR1 LNHDA, CDR2 SQIVND (reference sequence). The CDR3 has 17 amino acids. Original processing notes: Researchers report that nucleated cell counts were estimated from reference gene primer amplification. Measured with immunoSEQ multiplex PCR; TCRdb has only the in-frame clones, and not every one. The V and J calls and clone size were taken over from that table, and D and trimming were inferred from the DNA. Here the sample spans around 80,000 clones, about 80% being singletons. The TCR comes from an elderly man with acute or convalescent COVID-19. The rearrangement links TRBV19 to TRBJ1-1; a possible D gene is TRBD1 (6 bases). Sample: peripheral blood. CDR3 DNA: TGTGCCAGTAGTCCCGGGACATTTAGTGTCCCACCCACTGAAGCTTTCTTT. It codes for CASSPGTFSVPPTEAFF.